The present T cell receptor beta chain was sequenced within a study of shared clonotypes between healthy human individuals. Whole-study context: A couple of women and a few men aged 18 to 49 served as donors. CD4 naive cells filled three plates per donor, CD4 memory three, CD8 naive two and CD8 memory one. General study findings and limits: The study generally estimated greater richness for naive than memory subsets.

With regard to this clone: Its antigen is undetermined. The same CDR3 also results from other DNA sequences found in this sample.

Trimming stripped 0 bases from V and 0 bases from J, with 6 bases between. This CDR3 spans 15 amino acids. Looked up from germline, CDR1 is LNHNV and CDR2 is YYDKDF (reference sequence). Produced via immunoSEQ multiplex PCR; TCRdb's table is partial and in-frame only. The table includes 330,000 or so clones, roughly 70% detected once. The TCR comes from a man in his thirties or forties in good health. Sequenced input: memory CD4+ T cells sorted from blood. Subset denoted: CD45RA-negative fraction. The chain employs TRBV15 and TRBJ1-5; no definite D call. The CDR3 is CATSRDLGSNQPQHF. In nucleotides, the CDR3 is TGTGCCACCAGCAGAGATCTCGGTAGCAATCAGCCCCAGCATTTT. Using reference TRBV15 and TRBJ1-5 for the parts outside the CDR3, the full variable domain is DAMVIQNPRYQVTQFGKPVTLSCSQTLNHNVMYWYQQKSSQAPKLLFHYYDKDFNNEADTPDNFQSRRPNTSFCFLDIRSPGLGDTAMYLCATSRDLGSNQPQHFGDGTRLSIL.